The 22 T cell receptor beta chains in this list originate from one sample, sequenced in a study of chemoradiotherapy in HPV16-positive cancers. The table came from immunoSEQ multiplex PCR; TCRdb's copy has only in-frame clones and leaves some out. The sample holds several thousand clones, around four fifths seen once. The sample consisted of tumor tissue, taken from a patient who underwent chemoradiotherapy. Receptor source: a human donor with HPV-associated anogenital cancer.

V and J are TRBV12-5 and TRBJ2-2, with 7 bases matching TRBD1. Per germline, CDR1 LGHNT and CDR2 FRNRAP. The ends lost 5 bases at V and 1 base at J; junction bases unmatched: 10. The CDR3 spans 17 residues. The CDR3 region is CASGPSTGTVNTGELFF. The CDR3 DNA reads as TGTGCTAGTGGTCCGAGTACCGGGACAGTGAACACCGGGGAGCTGTTTTTT.

This clone is large within its sample. The V gene is TRBV9, the J gene TRBJ2-7; TRBD2 matches 10 bases. Germline CDR1 reads SGDLS; CDR2 reads YYNGEE. V lost 2 bases, J lost 7 bases, and 3 bases stayed unmatched. The CDR3 runs 13 residues. CDR3 coding DNA: TGTGCCAGCAGCGTGACTAGCGGGCTTGAGCAGTACTTC. This sequence encodes CASSVTSGLEQYF.

The V and J genes are TRBV7-3 and TRBJ2-7; D is perhaps TRBD2 (5 bases). Trimming removed 5 bases at V and 3 bases at J, with 23 bases between. The CDR3 is 17 residues long. Germline V CDR1 and CDR2: SGHTA, FQGTGA. CDR3 sequence: CASSRVPSGFSGYEQYF. Written as DNA, the CDR3 is TGTGCCAGCAGCCGAGTTCCCTCCGGTTTCAGCGGCTACGAGCAGTACTTC.

V is TRBV7-3 and J is TRBJ1-1, with D possibly matching TRBD1 (6 bases). Trimming stripped 1 base from V and 5 bases from J, with 14 bases between. The CDR3 runs to 15 residues. In germline, CDR1 is SGHTA, CDR2 FQGTGA. CDR3 nucleotide sequence: TGTGCCAGCAGCTTAAAGGGGGGGGGTAGTACTGAAGCTTTCTTT. Encoded protein: CASSLKGGGSTEAFF. The full variable domain, completed using reference TRBV7-3 and TRBJ1-1, is GAGVSQTPSNKVTEKGKYVELRCDPISGHTALYWYRQSLGQGPEFLIYFQGTGAADDSGLPNDRFFAVRPEGSVSTLKIQRTERGDSAVYLCASSLKGGGSTEAFFGQGTRLTVV.

The V and J genes are TRBV5-1 and TRBJ2-1, with D unclear. This CDR3 has 13 residues. The ends were cut back, 4 bases at V and 7 bases at J, with 12 bases in the middle. Germline CDR1 SGHRS, CDR2 YFSETQ. The CDR3 loop is CASSLPERNEQFF. In DNA form, the CDR3 reads TGCGCCAGCAGCCTCCCCGAGAGGAATGAGCAGTTCTTC.

V gene TRBV6-1 combines with J gene TRBJ1-1, with a weak D call TRBD1 (5 bases). Germline assignment: CDR1 MNHNS and CDR2 SASEGT. Trimming took 5 bases from V and 4 from J, leaving 14 bases between them. The CDR3 totals 14 residues. The CDR3 DNA follows: TGTGCCAGCAGTATAACGGGGGTCGGCACTGAAGCTTTCTTT. Residues: CASSITGVGTEAFF.

This rearrangement joins TRBV2 to TRBJ1-2; perhaps TRBD1 as D (6 bases). The CDR3 is made up of 15 amino acids. The germline V gene encodes CDR1 SNHLY and CDR2 FYNNEI. Deletions cut 7 bases from V and 0 bases from J, with 15 bases between. DNA for the CDR3: TGTGCCAGCACCCTAACTGGGGGGCCTAACTATGGCTACACCTTC. Translating gives CASTLTGGPNYGYTF. The whole variable domain, remainder taken from reference TRBV2 and TRBJ1-2, is EPEVTQTPSHQVTQMGQEVILRCVPISNHLYFYWYRQILGQKVEFLVSFYNNEISEKSEIFDDQFSVERPDGSNFTLKIRSTKLEDSAMYFCASTLTGGPNYGYTFGSGTRLTVV.

This clone was seen once. The rearrangement links TRBV10-3 to TRBJ2-7, with 16 positions matching TRBD2. The length of the CDR3 is 16 residues. After removal of 3 bases from V and 2 bases from J, the junction contained 1 base not matched to a gene. Germline V gives CDR1 ENHRY, CDR2 SYGVKD. The CDR3 loop reads CAISDGTSGGAYEQYF. The CDR3 DNA reads TGTGCCATCAGTGACGGGACTAGCGGGGGGGCCTACGAGCAGTACTTC.

The rearrangement links TRBV4-3 to TRBJ2-7; 9 bases map to TRBD1. Germline V gene data show CDR1 as LGHNA and CDR2 as YSLEER. The CDR3 loop spans 16 amino acids. V was pared by 0 bases and J by 1 base, with 4 bases of the junction left unmatched. The CDR3 bases are TGCGCCAGCAGCCAAGACCCCGGGACAGGGTCCTACGAGCAGTACTTC. Translated: CASSQDPGTGSYEQYF.

The chain uses TRBV6-5 and TRBJ1-4, with D perhaps TRBD1 (5 bases). Trimming took off 2 bases at V and 0 bases at J, with 10 bases between the two ends. Germline V gene sequence: CDR1 MNHEY, CDR2 SVGAGI. CDR3 length equals 16 residues. The CDR3 DNA reads TGTGCCAGCAGTTACGACAGTAGCCCAACTAATGAAAAACTGTTTTTT. The encoded protein is CASSYDSSPTNEKLFF.

The chain employs TRBV10-3 and TRBJ1-2; D gene unclear. The V gene lost 7 bases and the J gene lost 1 base, with 10 bases spanning the gap. The CDR3 is 13 amino acids. The germline CDR1 and CDR2 sequences are ENHRY and SYGVKD. In DNA form, the CDR3 reads TGTGCCATCACTGGCAGACTTAACTATGGCTACACCTTC. It is translated as CAITGRLNYGYTF.

The chain couples TRBV6-5 to TRBJ2-1; 14 positions match TRBD2. Trimming cost V 8 bases and J 8 bases; bases outside gene matches: 5. The CDR3 runs to 14 residues. CDR1 is MNHEY, CDR2 SVGAGI, per germline. This CDR3 reads CASGGTSGSDEQFF. In DNA form, the CDR3 reads TGTGCCAGCGGGGGGACTAGCGGGAGCGATGAGCAGTTCTTC.

This clone occurred once. This chain joins TRBV11-2 and TRBJ2-1, with TRBD2 identical over 12 bases. Germline V CDR1 and CDR2: SGHAT, FQNNGV. The V and J ends lost 5 bases and 8 bases, in that order; junction bases with no gene match: 7. The length of the CDR3 is 15 residues. For the CDR3, the DNA is TGTGCCAGCAGCGCCGGACTAGCGGGATTGGATGAGCAGTTCTTC. Protein: CASSAGLAGLDEQFF.

The chain joins TRBV11-2 to TRBJ1-2, with 7 bases that match TRBD1. The CDR3 is 17 residues long. Trimming took 1 base from V and 5 from J; bases not matched to a gene: 13. Per the germline V gene, CDR1 is SGHAT and CDR2 is FQNNGV. The CDR3: CASSLVGSKGARYGYTF. In DNA, the CDR3 is TGTGCCAGCAGCTTAGTTGGTAGTAAGGGGGCGCGATATGGCTACACCTTC.

The chain combines TRBV19 with TRBJ1-2; D perhaps matches TRBD1 (5 bases). V was cut by 9 bases and J by 6 bases, with 23 bases left in between. The CDR3 loop spans 15 amino acids. Germline V gene lookup returns CDR1 LNHDA and CDR2 SQIVND (reference sequence). CDR3 DNA: TGTGCCAGCCGGAATTGGGATTGGGCAGGGCATGGCTACACCTTC. Translated, it gives CASRNWDWAGHGYTF.

This clone was seen just once. J is TRBJ1-1 and V is TRBV18; unclear D gene. Between the trimmed V and J ends, which lost 6 bases and 5 bases, there was a span of 13 bases. Germline lookup yields CDR1 KGHSH and CDR2 LQKENI. The CDR3 has 13 amino acids. This CDR3 is CASSLSVQTEAFF. CDR3 bases: TGTGCCAGCTCCCTCAGTGTCCAGACTGAAGCTTTCTTT.

The chain uses TRBV6-4 and TRBJ2-3, with 8 bases that match TRBD1. The trim removed 2 bases at V and 4 bases at J, leaving 2 bases unmatched. Germline CDR1 and CDR2: MRHNA and SNTAGT. CDR3 size: 14 residues. DNA for the CDR3: TGTGCCAGCAGTGACGGACAGGGCGCAGATACGCAGTATTTT. Protein: CASSDGQGADTQYF.

This clone has just a few counts. V gene TRBV5-1 combines with J gene TRBJ1-1, with no clear D. Looked up from germline, CDR1 is SGHRS and CDR2 is YFSETQ. Trimming left V 4 bases short and J 2 bases short, with 9 bases between. This CDR3 contains 13 residues. The CDR3 loop reads CASSDQSNTEAFF. CDR3 sequence (DNA): TGCGCCAGCAGCGACCAGAGCAACACTGAAGCTTTCTTT.

The genes are TRBV19 and TRBJ1-3; D ambiguous. Per the germline V gene, CDR1 is LNHDA and CDR2 is SQIVND (reference sequence). Deletions cut 6 bases from V and 0 bases from J, with 15 bases between. The CDR3 extends over 16 amino acids. Here the CDR3 reads CASRSPRGDSGNTIYF. Here the CDR3 DNA reads TGTGCCAGTAGAAGCCCTAGAGGAGACTCTGGAAACACCATATATTTT.

The V call is TRBV6-5, the J call TRBJ2-3; the match to TRBD1 covers 11 bases. V was pared by 4 bases and J by 6 bases, with 9 bases of the junction left unmatched. Germline lookup yields CDR1 MNHEY and CDR2 SVGAGI. CDR3 length: 16 residues. CDR3 DNA sequence: TGTGCCAGCAGTTTTACCCGGGACAGGGGGGGCGATACGCAGTATTTT. As protein: CASSFTRDRGGDTQYF.

This rearrangement joins TRBV6-1 to TRBJ1-2; the match to TRBD1 covers 7 bases. This CDR3 has 16 amino acids. V was pared by 6 bases and J by 2 bases, with 12 bases of the junction left unmatched. The germline V gene encodes CDR1 MNHNS and CDR2 SASEGT. The CDR3, as DNA: TGTGCCAGCAGAGAACGACCGGGACAGACGAACTATGGCTACACCTTC. This sequence encodes CASRERPGQTNYGYTF.

The table lists this clone with a count of one. The V and J genes are TRBV20-1 and TRBJ2-7, with D unclear. This CDR3 is built from 8 residues. In germline, CDR1 is DFQATT, CDR2 SNEGSKA (reference sequence). Between the trimmed V and J ends, which lost 6 bases and 6 bases, there was a span of 3 bases. This chain's CDR3 is CSAGEQYF. The CDR3 DNA is TGCAGTGCCGGCGAGCAGTACTTC.